A selection of T cell receptor beta chains follows, all from one sample in a study of T cell changes during pregnancy in multiple sclerosis. TCRdb's copy holds only in-frame clones and misses some; the assay was immunoSEQ multiplex PCR. The table lists around 64,000 clones, about nine tenths of them singletons, with around 0.27% in the top ten. This specimen was CD4+ T cells from peripheral blood mononuclear cells, taken after pregnancy. The receptors were gathered from a female donor with multiple sclerosis, enrolled in a pregnancy study. CDR3s include the opening cysteine and the closing phenylalanine or tryptophan. The order of the fields is J gene, V gene, clone size, D gene, CDR3 protein, CDR3 DNA. A D gene is named only where the DNA matches it firmly. The size of a clone is reported for some rows only, either as once, few or many, or as a class for expanded clones.

TRBJ2-3,TRBV27,NA,TRBD2,CASRTPYPAGPIDRNTQYF,TGTGCCAGCAGGACGCCTTACCCAGCGGGACCTATCGATCGGAATACGCAGTATTTT
TRBJ2-4,TRBV5-1,NA,TRBD2,CASSLAGASGTQNIQYF,TGCGCCAGCAGCTTGGCAGGGGCTAGCGGGACTCAAAACATTCAGTACTTC
TRBJ2-1,TRBV2,NA,TRBD2,CASSRTSVAGSYNEQFF,TGTGCCAGCAGTAGGACTAGCGTAGCTGGCTCCTACAATGAGCAGTTCTTC
TRBJ2-7,TRBV2,NA,TRBD2,CASSGGPREGPEQYF,TGTGCCAGCAGTGGGGGTCCGCGGGAGGGCCCCGAGCAGTACTTC
TRBJ2-7,TRBV4-2,NA,NA,CASSLDPSSYEQYF,TGTGCCAGCAGCCTAGACCCGAGCTCCTACGAGCAGTACTTC
TRBJ2-3,TRBV28,NA,TRBD2,CASSLSGRGTDTQYF,TGTGCCAGCAGTTTATCCGGGCGGGGGACAGATACGCAGTATTTT
TRBJ2-5,TRBV30,NA,TRBD2,CAWSVLGASGGSWAQYF,TGTGCCTGGAGTGTTCTCGGTGCTAGCGGGGGGTCATGGGCCCAGTACTTC
TRBJ1-1,TRBV30,once,TRBD1,CAWSGTGNTEAFF,TGTGCCTGGAGTGGGACAGGTAACACTGAAGCTTTCTTT
TRBJ2-1,TRBV4-1,NA,TRBD2,CASSQEAAAAGGPRYNEQFF,TGCGCCAGCAGCCAAGAGGCTGCGGCAGCGGGGGGGCCTAGGTACAATGAGCAGTTCTTC
TRBJ2-4,TRBV18,NA,TRBD1,CASSPTGGFAIQYF,TGTGCCAGCTCACCCACAGGGGGGTTTGCCATTCAGTACTTC
TRBJ1-4,TRBV6-1,NA,NA,CASTPPGRRREKLFF,TGTGCCAGCACCCCCCCGGGGAGGAGAAGGGAAAAACTGTTTTTT
TRBJ1-4,TRBV6-5,NA,NA,CASRTGRTNEKLFF,TGTGCCAGCAGGACCGGGAGAACTAATGAAAAACTGTTTTTT
TRBJ1-5,TRBV23-1,NA,NA,CASSQSRRSGDRVICNQPQHF,TGCGCCAGCAGTCAATCGAGAAGGTCGGGAGATCGCGTTATTTGCAATCAGCCCCAGCATTTT
TRBJ2-7,TRBV6-6,NA,TRBD1,CASSYRQGDEQYF,TGTGCCAGCAGTTACAGGCAGGGGGACGAGCAGTACTTC
TRBJ2-5,TRBV18,NA,NA,CASSPGQQAETQYF,TGTGCCAGCTCACCTGGACAGCAGGCGGAGACCCAGTACTTC
TRBJ1-1,TRBV30,NA,TRBD1,CAWSVGGGATEAFF,TGTGCCTGGAGTGTTGGAGGGGGCGCAACTGAAGCTTTCTTT
TRBJ1-2,TRBV6-5,NA,TRBD1,CASMTGGKGGYTF,TGTGCCAGCATGACAGGGGGGAAGGGTGGCTACACCTTC
TRBJ2-2,TRBV19,NA,TRBD2,CASSIDLGAGVGHTGELFF,TGTGCCAGTAGTATAGATCTTGGGGCGGGAGTGGGTCACACCGGGGAGCTGTTTTTT
TRBJ2-3,TRBV7-2,NA,TRBD2,CASSPVAGGTTDTQYF,TGTGCCAGCAGCCCAGTAGCGGGGGGGACCACAGATACGCAGTATTTT
TRBJ2-3,TRBV7-3,NA,TRBD1,CASSSTGARSTDTQYF,TGTGCCAGCAGCTCAACAGGGGCGAGGAGCACAGATACGCAGTATTTT
TRBJ1-1,TRBV5-1,NA,NA,CASSLEPGGTEAFF,TGCGCCAGCAGCTTGGAACCCGGGGGCACTGAAGCTTTCTTT
TRBJ1-6,TRBV6-5,NA,TRBD1,CASRPRDRGGSPLHF,TGTGCCAGCAGGCCTCGGGACAGGGGTGGATCACCCCTCCACTTT
TRBJ2-1,TRBV2,NA,TRBD2,CASSEGLAGVEQFF,TGTGCCAGCAGTGAAGGACTAGCGGGAGTGGAGCAGTTCTTC
TRBJ1-2,TRBV4-1,NA,TRBD1,CASTQGAGTGSYGYTF,TGCGCCAGCACACAGGGGGCCGGGACAGGGAGTTATGGCTACACCTTC
TRBJ1-1,TRBV19,NA,NA,CASSQEGTEAFF,TGTGCCAGTAGCCAAGAGGGCACTGAAGCTTTCTTT
TRBJ1-4,TRBV5-1,NA,TRBD1,CASSPTGQGGATNEKLFF,TGCGCCAGCAGCCCCACTGGACAGGGGGGTGCAACTAATGAAAAACTGTTTTTT
TRBJ2-3,TRBV5-1,NA,TRBD2,CASSRLTSGSTDTQYF,TGCGCCAGCAGCCGGCTTACTAGCGGAAGCACAGATACGCAGTATTTT